Shown below are 10 T cell receptor beta chains from a single sample sequenced in a study of cytotoxic CD8 clonotypes in ibrutinib-treated CLL. The table came from immunoSEQ multiplex PCR; TCRdb's copy has only in-frame clones and leaves some out. The sample holds about 310,000 clones, 80% seen once. The material sequenced was PBMCs, taken before ibrutinib treatment. These receptors were collected from a human donor with chronic lymphocytic leukemia.

CDR3 region: CASSGTSGGNEQFF. The CDR3 nucleotides are TGTGCCAGCTCAGGGACTAGCGGTGGGAATGAGCAGTTCTTC. J is TRBJ2-1 and V is TRBV18; TRBD2 agrees at 11 bases. V lost 5 bases to trimming and J lost 7 bases; unmatched junction nucleotides: 4. Germline values: CDR1 KGHSH, CDR2 LQKENI. The length of the CDR3 is 14 residues.

This chain connects TRBV11-3 to TRBJ2-3; D not certain. There are 12 residues in the CDR3. Deletions cut 0 bases from V and 6 bases from J, with 4 bases between. Germline V CDR1 and CDR2: SGHNT, YENEEA. For the CDR3, the DNA is TGTGCCAGCAGCTTAGAGCGGGATACGCAGTATTTT. Its translation: CASSLERDTQYF.

This clone is a singleton in its sample. J is TRBJ2-7 and V is TRBV5-4; D is uncertain. Trimming stripped 3 bases from V and 5 bases from J, with 9 bases between. The germline gives CDR1 SGHNT, CDR2 YYREEE (reference sequence). The CDR3 contains 12 residues. CDR3 sequence: CASSWDRNEQYF. CDR3 sequence (DNA): TGTGCCAGCAGCTGGGATAGGAACGAGCAGTACTTC.

J is TRBJ2-7 and V is TRBV11-2; 12 nucleotides match TRBD1. Per germline, CDR1 SGHAT and CDR2 FQNNGV. This CDR3 comprises 16 residues. J gave up 11 bases and V 4 bases, and 15 bases lay outside the gene matches. The CDR3 sequence: CASSSYPRGQGAKEYF. DNA of the CDR3: TGTGCCAGCAGCTCGTATCCCCGGGGACAGGGGGCGAAGGAGTACTTC.

The gene calls are TRBV9 and TRBJ1-1; 7 positions agree with TRBD1. Germline V gene sequence: CDR1 SGDLS, CDR2 YYNGEE. The V segment lost 4 bases and the J segment 0 bases; nucleotides outside the gene matches: 12. The CDR3 has 17 amino acids. The chain's CDR3 is CASSPPRTGLLNTEAFF. CDR3 DNA: TGTGCCAGCAGCCCTCCCCGGACAGGACTTCTGAACACTGAAGCTTTCTTT.

The V gene is TRBV14, the J gene TRBJ2-3, with no clear D. V was clipped by 2 bases and J by 2 bases, with 8 bases between them. CDR3 size: 14 residues. CDR1 is SGHDN and CDR2 is FVKESK in the germline V gene. CDR3 sequence: CASSQLGFTDTQYF. CDR3 nucleotide sequence: TGTGCCAGCAGCCAACTAGGGTTCACAGATACGCAGTATTTT.

The rearrangement uses TRBV11-2 and TRBJ2-7, with unresolved D. CDR3 length: 12 residues. CDR1 SGHAT and CDR2 FQNNGV come from the germline V gene. V was shortened by 1 base and J by 7 bases, with 8 bases between the two germline ends. The CDR3 region is CASSLVSREQYF. DNA for the CDR3: TGTGCCAGCAGCTTAGTTTCTAGAGAGCAGTACTTC.

The V and J genes are TRBV6-5 and TRBJ2-7; 14 nucleotides line up with TRBD2. The CDR3 runs 15 residues. J gave up 7 bases and V 5 bases, and 7 bases lay outside the gene matches. The germline gives CDR1 MNHEY, CDR2 SVGAGI. The CDR3 DNA sequence: TGTGCCAGCAGTCCGGGACTAGCGGGAGTAGAGGAGCAGTACTTC. It specifies CASSPGLAGVEEQYF.

CDR3: CASSSLSGGRTDTQYF. In nucleotides, the CDR3 is TGTGCCAGCAGCTCACTTAGCGGGGGACGCACAGATACGCAGTATTTT. This chain uses TRBV9 with TRBJ2-3, with 9 bases matching TRBD2. After removal of 4 bases from V and 1 base from J, the junction contained 7 bases not matched to a gene. Per the germline V gene, CDR1 is SGDLS and CDR2 is YYNGEE. This CDR3 comprises 16 residues.

The chain carries TRBV18 and TRBJ1-5, with 7 nucleotides matching TRBD1. J was trimmed by 3 bases and V by 6 bases; bases with no gene match: 5. The CDR3 contains 14 residues. Germline-derived CDR1 and CDR2 are KGHSH and LQKENI. The CDR3 loop reads CASSQTGNNQPQHF. CDR3 sequence (DNA): TGTGCCAGCTCCCAGACAGGGAACAATCAGCCCCAGCATTTT. The entire variable domain, with the rest obtained from reference TRBV18 and TRBJ1-5, is as follows: NAGVMQNPRHLVRRRGQEARLRCSPMKGHSHVYWYRQLPEEGLKFMVYLQKENIIDESGMPKERFSAEFPKEGPSILRIQQVVRGDSAAYFCASSQTGNNQPQHFGDGTRLSIL.